One T cell receptor beta chain is described in this entry. It lacks a known antigen. Per-base quality was not reported, and no clone a single base away is much larger than it. Library preparation was by the immunoSEQ multiplex PCR assay. A mixture of 60 forward primers for TCR Vbeta segments and 13 reverse primers for TCR Jbeta segments was used in the multiplex PCR. The CDR3 region of rearranged TCR beta genes was amplified from genomic DNA by a multiplex PCR assay. On the Illumina HiSeq System, the amplified TCR beta libraries were sequenced as 87-base-pair reads. Per the authors' processing: In a later analysis, 80 million or so unique TCR beta chains were counted across the roughly 670 repertoires, and about 10 million of these chains were shared by at least two donors. Raw reads were error-corrected and collapsed into unique sequences by a nearest-neighbor algorithm in which closely related sequences were merged to remove PCR and sequencing errors. CDR3 sequences were aligned to IMGT reference sequences to assign V, D and J gene segments. For a sequence to be retained, at least a six-nucleotide match to both a V gene segment and a J gene segment was required. Rearrangements were classified as productive when the CDR3 lacked stop codons and remained in frame with V and J, and all other rearrangements were classified as non-productive. CDR3 was defined by IMGT convention, running from the second conserved V-encoded cysteine to the conserved J-encoded phenylalanine. Sequences without an unambiguous match to a single V gene segment were excluded from the earlier analysis of several hundred of the donors. In an earlier analysis of some 590 of the donors, V segments were called functional above 56.7% productive rearrangements and were called segregating when the between-donor standard deviation exceeded 5%. To diagnose cytomegalovirus status from the catalog of TCR beta chain sequences, a statistical classification framework was built. V and J gene assignment, in a later analysis, came from comparing TCR nucleotide sequences with IMGT/GENE-DB human TR gene sequences. In a later analysis, CDR3 sequences and most-parsimonious VDJ recombination scenarios were assigned using the TCRdist pipeline. In a later analysis, every TCR beta chain was defined by the combination of its CDR3 amino acid sequence and its V-gene family, and reads without a unique V-gene family were dropped. To address suspected cross-contamination and a sequencing artifact, a later analysis removed over 500 highly shared, low-generation-probability nucleotide sequences. In a later analysis, a clonal expansion index was calculated for each public chain from normalized within-repertoire ranks of inferred template counts. A later analysis computed generation probabilities with a VDJ recombination model fitted to out-of-frame rearrangements, and checked the results against IGoR. A later analysis scored TCR-TCR, TCR-HLA and TCR-CMV co-occurrence with hypergeometric tests, applying a repertoire-size bias correction to TCR pairs. To estimate false discovery rates, a later analysis permuted the HLA or CMV assignments 20 times. In a later analysis, co-occurring TCRs were grouped with DBSCAN, and TCRdist sequence similarity was added when clustering was performed within HLA-allele-positive subsets. Co-occurrence clustering excluded repertoires with fewer than 30,000 or more than 120,000 public chains, plus five with anomalous nucleotide sharing. TCRdb holds this immuneACCESS table with in-frame rearrangements only. Some clones are missing; in checked studies, unresolved V genes explain under half, and the rest has no known cause. The V and J calls and the clone size are those of that table, but D and trimming were determined from the DNA. Here the sample has about 98,000 clones; roughly 70% occur a single time. The top ten constitute 2.5% of the sample.

The sample comes from a study of cytomegalovirus exposure and HLA in healthy donors (dated by TCRdb to the late 2010s). Regarding the complete study: In an earlier analysis of 587 of the donors, around 290 Gb of sequence data and approximately 120 million unique TCR beta sequences from roughly 180 million T cells were reported. An early release covering more than 500 HLA-typed donors comprised about 320 gigabases of sequencing data and around 85 million unique TCR sequences. Among the approximately 430 genotyped donors, around 79% belonged to the genetic ancestry cluster associated with self-reported Caucasian donors. The study aimed to test whether cataloging public T cell receptors could reveal signatures of past pathogen exposure. The study profiled the T cell repertoires of hundreds of subjects by immunosequencing and related them to cytomegalovirus serostatus. In addition to the first cohort of several hundred subjects, a separate validation cohort of 130 or so different subjects was used. To predict cytomegalovirus infection status, the study brought together high-throughput TCR immunosequencing, statistical association of individual TCRs with disease status, and machine learning. A later analysis re-examined previously published TCR beta repertoires from more than 600 donors and added high-resolution HLA genotyping to investigate patterns of TCR occurrence. Rather than using new phenotypic data, the later analysis identified candidate immune exposures from TCR beta sequences and from how often those sequences occurred across donors. An earlier analysis of about 620 of the donors applied high-throughput TCR beta sequencing to assess whether each TCR beta V gene segment acted as functional or pseudogenic. Donor age, sex, ethnicity and CMV serostatus were compiled together with the repertoire data. A later genetic analysis took genome-wide SNP genotypes for about 55% of the 666 donors and used that subset as a discovery cohort. Every discovery cohort repertoire had been produced on one sequencing platform. HLA typing included class I and class II loci at four-digit resolution. The number of donors typed differed by locus, with 629-630 for A, B, C, DRB1 and DQB1, roughly 550 for DQA1, 600 to 610 for DPA1, and around 450 for DPB1. Several DR-DQ haplotypes were handled as single units for association and clustering because linkage in the cohort was strong. On average, about 200,000 unique TCR beta nucleotide sequences were sequenced per donor among several hundred genotyped donors of the cohort, with 15% to 20% of those sequences being non-productive.

The cohort comprised hundreds of healthy bone marrow donors. At the time of sampling, every cohort member was nominally healthy, though immune exposures that went unrecorded were likely present. The donor was CMV seronegative and belonged to the group of 350 to 400 seronegative cohort members. A peripheral blood sample was collected from each donor, and TCR beta sequencing was performed on peripheral blood mononuclear cells. The Qiagen DNeasy Blood Extraction Kit was used to extract genomic DNA from the blood cell samples. The CDR3 has 15 amino acids, counting the end cysteine and phenylalanine. Only CDR3 DNA remains: 45 bases, in frame from the first base. Looking up the germline V gene (reference sequence) yields CDR1 LNHDA and CDR2 SQIVND. V is trimmed back by 1 base and J by 3 bases, and the junction contains 5 bases that no gene match accounts for. Here is what the overall study found, with its caveats: In a later analysis, several top co-occurrence clusters were reported to appear linked to parvovirus B19, influenza, CMV and Epstein-Barr virus. A further reported finding was that TCR beta sequences accurately predicted the HLA-A and HLA-B alleles for most subjects in the first cohort. A later analysis found that HLA-associated TCR beta chains were more clonally expanded and had lower generation probabilities than equally common non-associated chains. Most CMV-associated TCR beta chains appeared to be HLA-restricted in a later analysis, and the HLA associations seemed to be driven largely by CMV exposure. Correlated functional status among segregating V segments might reflect linkage disequilibrium, but an unknown experimental factor could not be ruled out. CMV serostatus was the only immune exposure information available for the cohort. Most TCR sequences were observed very rarely across donors, whereas some public TCRs were present in many individuals. The classifier was reported to diagnose cytomegalovirus status with high specificity and sensitivity in both the original and validation cohorts. A later genetic analysis associated a missense DCLRE1C variant with V-gene and J-gene trimming of TCR beta chains, and an independent cohort replicated the association. A few of the identified cytomegalovirus-associated TCR beta chains were confirmed in vitro to be specific for cytomegalovirus antigens. Only TCR beta chains were sequenced in this cohort, and the absence of alpha or paired-chain data limited detectable features. Because the 87-base-pair reads could not distinguish some IMGT-functional V segments, including TRBV6-2 and TRBV6-3, those segments were excluded. In a later analysis, the rate of TCR association differed among HLA loci, with DRB1 alleles having the most associated TCRs and HLA-C alleles having the fewest. When HLA alleles, especially DR and DQ, strongly co-occurred, TCR associations were difficult to assign to individual alleles. A total of 164 TCR beta chains were listed by the study as associated with cytomegalovirus. A group of highly shared sequence variants was considered likely to be a technical artifact of the sequencing pipeline. It was suggested by the authors that the approach could potentially be generalized to other disease states and immunological phenotypes. Compared with the 666-donor mean, donors in an Asian-associated ancestry cluster had fewer N-insertions in productive TCRs, according to a later genetic analysis. In an earlier analysis of 500 to 650 of the donors, most TCR beta V segments appeared in productive rearrangements about 87% or about 30% of the time, broadly matching IMGT annotations. Specific HLA alleles were associated with roughly 16,000 TCR beta sequences at a false discovery rate of 0.05 in a later analysis. Roughly uniform sequencing depth across donors was assumed in presence/absence analyses, although this assumption may not hold. Because HLA typing was unavailable for some donors at each locus, only the typed subset was used in association tests. Because counts were too low, some 17 rarely observed V segments, including chromosome 9 orphons, were excluded from the earlier analysis of under 650 of the donors.

The receptor's source is a man in his forties or fifties in good health and CMV-seronegative. This sequence uses TRBV19 and TRBJ1-1; a stretch of 7 junction bases matches TRBD1. Source material: PBMCs. The sequence in DNA is TGTGCCAGTAGTATAGTAACAGGGGCTTACACTGAAGCTTTCTTT. Its protein product is CASSIVTGAYTEAFF.